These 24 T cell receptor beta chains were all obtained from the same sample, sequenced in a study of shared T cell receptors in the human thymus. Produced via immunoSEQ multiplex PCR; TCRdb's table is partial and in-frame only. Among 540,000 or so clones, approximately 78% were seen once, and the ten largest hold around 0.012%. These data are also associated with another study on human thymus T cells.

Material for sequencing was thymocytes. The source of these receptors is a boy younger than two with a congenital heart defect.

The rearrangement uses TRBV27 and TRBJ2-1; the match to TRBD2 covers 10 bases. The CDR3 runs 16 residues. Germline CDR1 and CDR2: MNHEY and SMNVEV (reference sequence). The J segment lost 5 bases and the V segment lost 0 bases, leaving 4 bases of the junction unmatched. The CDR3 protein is CASSLSSGRDNNEQFF. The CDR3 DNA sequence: TGTGCCAGCAGTTTATCCAGCGGGAGGGATAACAATGAGCAGTTCTTC.

The CDR3 DNA sequence: TGTGCCAGCTCCCCGGGGTCACGGACGCAGTATTTT. This sequence encodes CASSPGSRTQYF. This chain joins TRBV18 and TRBJ2-3; weak D call: TRBD2 (5 bases). CDR3 length equals 12 residues. Germline lookup yields CDR1 KGHSH and CDR2 LQKENI. The germline V and J ends were trimmed by 6 bases and 9 bases, with 13 bases remaining between them.

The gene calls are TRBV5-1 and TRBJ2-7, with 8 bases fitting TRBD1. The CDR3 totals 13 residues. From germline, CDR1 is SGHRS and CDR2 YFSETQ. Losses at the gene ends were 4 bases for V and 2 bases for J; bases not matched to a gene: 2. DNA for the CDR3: TGCGCCAGCAGCACGGACAGGGCCTACGAGCAGTACTTC. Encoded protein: CASSTDRAYEQYF.

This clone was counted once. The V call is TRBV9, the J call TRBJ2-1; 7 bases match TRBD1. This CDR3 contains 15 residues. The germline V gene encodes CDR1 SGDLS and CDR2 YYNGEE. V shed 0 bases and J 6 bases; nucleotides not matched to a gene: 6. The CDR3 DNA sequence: TGTGCCAGCAGCGTAGATAGGGGGCACAGCAATGAGCAGTTCTTC. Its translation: CASSVDRGHSNEQFF.

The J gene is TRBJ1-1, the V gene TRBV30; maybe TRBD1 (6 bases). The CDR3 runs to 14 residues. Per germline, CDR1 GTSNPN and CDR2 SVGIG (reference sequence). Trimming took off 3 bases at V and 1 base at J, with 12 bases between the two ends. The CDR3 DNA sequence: TGTGCCTGGAGCACAGGGTCTGGGAACACTGAAGCTTTCTTT. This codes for CAWSTGSGNTEAFF.

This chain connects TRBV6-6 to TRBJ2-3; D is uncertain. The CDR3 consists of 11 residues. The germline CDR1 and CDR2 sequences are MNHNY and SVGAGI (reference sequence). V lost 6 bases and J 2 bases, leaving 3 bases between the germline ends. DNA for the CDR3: TGTGCCAGCAGCTCCACAGATACGCAGTATTTT. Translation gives CASSSTDTQYF.

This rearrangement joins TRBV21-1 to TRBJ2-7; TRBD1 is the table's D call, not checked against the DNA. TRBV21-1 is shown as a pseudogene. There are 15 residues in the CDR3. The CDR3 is CASSKGGQGGNEQYF. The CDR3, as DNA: TGTGCCAGCAGCAAAGGGGGGCAGGGGGGTAACGAGCAGTACTTC.

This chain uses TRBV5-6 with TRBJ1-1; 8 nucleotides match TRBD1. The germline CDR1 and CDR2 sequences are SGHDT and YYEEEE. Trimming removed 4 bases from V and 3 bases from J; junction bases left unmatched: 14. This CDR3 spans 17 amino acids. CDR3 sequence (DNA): TGTGCCAGCAGCCTCGGGACAGGCGAAGGTCGGCACACTGAAGCTTTCTTT. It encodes CASSLGTGEGRHTEAFF.

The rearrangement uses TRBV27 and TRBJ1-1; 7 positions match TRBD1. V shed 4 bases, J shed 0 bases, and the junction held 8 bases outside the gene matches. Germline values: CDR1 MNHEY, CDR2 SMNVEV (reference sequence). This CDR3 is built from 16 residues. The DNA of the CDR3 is TGTGCCAGCAGTTCCAAGGCGGGACAGATGAACACTGAAGCTTTCTTT. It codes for CASSSKAGQMNTEAFF.

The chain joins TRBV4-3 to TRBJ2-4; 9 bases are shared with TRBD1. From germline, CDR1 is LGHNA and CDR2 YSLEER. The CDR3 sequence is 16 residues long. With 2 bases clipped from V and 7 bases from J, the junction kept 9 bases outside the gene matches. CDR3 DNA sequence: TGCGCCAGCAGCCAATTAACAGGGGGCAAAGCGAACATTCAGTACTTC. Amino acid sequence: CASSQLTGGKANIQYF.

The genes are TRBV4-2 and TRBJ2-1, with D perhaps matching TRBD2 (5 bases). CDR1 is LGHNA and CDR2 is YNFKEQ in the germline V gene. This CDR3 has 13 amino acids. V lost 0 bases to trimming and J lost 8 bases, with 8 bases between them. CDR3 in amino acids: CASSQDEADEQFF. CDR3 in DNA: TGTGCCAGCAGCCAAGATGAAGCGGATGAGCAGTTCTTC.

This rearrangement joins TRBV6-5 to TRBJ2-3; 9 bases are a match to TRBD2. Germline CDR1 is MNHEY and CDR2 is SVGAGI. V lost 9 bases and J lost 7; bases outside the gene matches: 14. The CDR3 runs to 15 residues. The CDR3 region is CARYIAGVVRNTQYF. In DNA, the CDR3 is TGTGCCAGATACATAGCGGGAGTGGTGAGGAATACGCAGTATTTT.

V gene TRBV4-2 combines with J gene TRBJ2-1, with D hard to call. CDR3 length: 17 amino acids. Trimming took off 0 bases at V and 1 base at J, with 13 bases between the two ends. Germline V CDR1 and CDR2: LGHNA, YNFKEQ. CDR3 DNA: TGTGCCAGCAGCCAAGAGTTCATAGTGAAGTCCTACAATGAGCAGTTCTTC. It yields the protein CASSQEFIVKSYNEQFF.

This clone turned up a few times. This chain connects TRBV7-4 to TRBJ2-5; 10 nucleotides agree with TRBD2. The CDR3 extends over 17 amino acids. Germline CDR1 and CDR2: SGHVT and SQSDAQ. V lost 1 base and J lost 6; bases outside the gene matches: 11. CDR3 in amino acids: CASSLGAPTSGIQTQYF. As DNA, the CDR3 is TGTGCCAGCAGCTTAGGAGCCCCCACTAGCGGGATACAGACCCAGTACTTC.

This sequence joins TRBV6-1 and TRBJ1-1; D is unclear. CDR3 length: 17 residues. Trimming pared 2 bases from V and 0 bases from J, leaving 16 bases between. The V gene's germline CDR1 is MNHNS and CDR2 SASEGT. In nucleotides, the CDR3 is TGTGCCAGCAGTGAAACGGCGGGATCCCCCTTGAACACTGAAGCTTTCTTT. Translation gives CASSETAGSPLNTEAFF.

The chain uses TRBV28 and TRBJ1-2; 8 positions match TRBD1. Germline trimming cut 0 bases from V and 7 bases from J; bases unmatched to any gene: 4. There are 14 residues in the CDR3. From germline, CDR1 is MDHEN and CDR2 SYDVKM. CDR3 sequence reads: CASSLWSRGPGYTF. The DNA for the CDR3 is TGTGCCAGCAGTTTATGGTCCAGGGGGCCTGGCTACACCTTC.

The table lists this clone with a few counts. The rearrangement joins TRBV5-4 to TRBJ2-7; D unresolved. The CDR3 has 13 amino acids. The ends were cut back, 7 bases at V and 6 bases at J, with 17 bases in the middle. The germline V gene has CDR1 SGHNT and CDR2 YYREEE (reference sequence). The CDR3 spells CASGGGPVPEQYF. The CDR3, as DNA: TGTGCCAGCGGCGGCGGTCCCGTCCCCGAGCAGTACTTC.

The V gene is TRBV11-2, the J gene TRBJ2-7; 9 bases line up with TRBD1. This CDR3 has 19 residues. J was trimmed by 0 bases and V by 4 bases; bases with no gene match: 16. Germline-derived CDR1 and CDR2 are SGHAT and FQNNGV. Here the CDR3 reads CASSSRTGASYRNSYEQYF. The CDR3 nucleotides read TGTGCCAGCAGCTCTCGGACAGGGGCAAGCTACCGAAACTCCTACGAGCAGTACTTC. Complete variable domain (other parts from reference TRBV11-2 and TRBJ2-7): EAGVAQSPRYKIIEKRQSVAFWCNPISGHATLYWYQQILGQGPKLLIQFQNNGVVDDSQLPKDRFSAERLKGVDSTLKIQPAKLEDSAVYLCASSSRTGASYRNSYEQYFGPGTRLTVT.

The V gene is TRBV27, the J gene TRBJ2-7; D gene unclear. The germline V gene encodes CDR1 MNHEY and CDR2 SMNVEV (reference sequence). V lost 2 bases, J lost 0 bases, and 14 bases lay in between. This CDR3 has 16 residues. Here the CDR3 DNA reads TGTGCCAGCAGTTTAATGAATCCGCAGAACTCCTACGAGCAGTACTTC. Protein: CASSLMNPQNSYEQYF.

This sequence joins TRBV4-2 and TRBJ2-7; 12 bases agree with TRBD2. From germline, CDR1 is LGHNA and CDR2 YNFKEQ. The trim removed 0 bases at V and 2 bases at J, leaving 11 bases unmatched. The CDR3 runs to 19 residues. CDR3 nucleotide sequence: TGTGCCAGCAGCCAAGATTTTGCCCTAGCGGGAGGGCCTCCCTACGAGCAGTACTTC. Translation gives CASSQDFALAGGPPYEQYF.

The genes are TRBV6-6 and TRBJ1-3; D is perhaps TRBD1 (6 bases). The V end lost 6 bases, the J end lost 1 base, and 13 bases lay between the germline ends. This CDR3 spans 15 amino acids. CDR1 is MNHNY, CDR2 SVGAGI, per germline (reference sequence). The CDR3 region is CASSPRQESGNTIYF. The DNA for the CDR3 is TGTGCCAGCAGCCCGAGACAGGAATCTGGAAACACCATATATTTT.

The CDR3 region has the DNA TGTGCCAGCAGCCGGGGGGGGAGGTGCGAGCAGTACTTC. Its translation is CASSRGGRCEQYF. V is TRBV11-2 and J is TRBJ2-7; the match to TRBD2 covers 8 bases. This CDR3 is 13 amino acids long. V trimming: 5 bases; J trimming: 6 bases; junction bases outside the gene matches: 6. Germline V lookup: CDR1 SGHAT, CDR2 FQNNGV. The variable domain in full, with the rest retrieved from reference TRBV11-2 and TRBJ2-7, is EAGVAQSPRYKIIEKRQSVAFWCNPISGHATLYWYQQILGQGPKLLIQFQNNGVVDDSQLPKDRFSAERLKGVDSTLKIQPAKLEDSAVYLCASSRGGRCEQYFGPGTRLTVT.

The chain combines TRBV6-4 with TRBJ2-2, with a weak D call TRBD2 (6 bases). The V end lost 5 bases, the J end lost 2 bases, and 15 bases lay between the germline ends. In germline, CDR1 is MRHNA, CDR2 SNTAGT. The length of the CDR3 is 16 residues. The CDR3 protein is CASSPAGIFNTGELFF. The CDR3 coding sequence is TGTGCCAGCAGTCCCGCGGGGATTTTCAACACCGGGGAGCTGTTTTTT.

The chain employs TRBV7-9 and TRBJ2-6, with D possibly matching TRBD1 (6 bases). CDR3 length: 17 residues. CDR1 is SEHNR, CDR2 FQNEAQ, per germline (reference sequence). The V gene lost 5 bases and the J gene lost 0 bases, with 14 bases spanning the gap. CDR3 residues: CASSTLTGSSGANVLTF. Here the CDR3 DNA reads TGTGCCAGCAGCACTCTTACAGGGTCCTCTGGGGCCAACGTCCTGACTTTC.